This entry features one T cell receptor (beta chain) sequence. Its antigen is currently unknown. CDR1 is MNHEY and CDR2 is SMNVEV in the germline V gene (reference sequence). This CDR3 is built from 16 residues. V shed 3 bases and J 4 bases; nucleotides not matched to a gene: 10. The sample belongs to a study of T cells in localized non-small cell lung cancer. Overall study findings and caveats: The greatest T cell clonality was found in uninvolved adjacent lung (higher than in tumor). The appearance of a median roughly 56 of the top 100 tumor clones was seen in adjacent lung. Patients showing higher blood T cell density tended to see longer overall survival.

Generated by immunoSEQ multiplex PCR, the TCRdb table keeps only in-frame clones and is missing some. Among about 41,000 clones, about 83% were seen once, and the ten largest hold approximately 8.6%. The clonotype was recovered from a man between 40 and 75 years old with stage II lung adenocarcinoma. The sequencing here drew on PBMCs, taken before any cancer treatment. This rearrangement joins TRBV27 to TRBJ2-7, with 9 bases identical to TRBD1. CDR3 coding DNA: TGTGCCAGCAGTTTCTGGCCCGGGACAGGGAAATACGAGCAGTACTTC. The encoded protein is CASSFWPGTGKYEQYF.